This entry features one T cell receptor (beta chain) sequence. What it binds is not known. Clinical symptoms and serum thyroxine were used for diagnosis; TRAb, thyroid ultrasound and orbital computed tomography were also relied on. The sample belongs to a study of Graves' ophthalmopathy and Graves' hyperthyroidism. Study observations and caveats: The model's ophthalmopathy progression predictions had 55% to 71% sensitivity and less than 85% specificity.

Germline-derived CDR1 and CDR2 are SGHVS and FQNEAQ. The CDR3 consists of 17 residues. Beta-chain TCR CDR3 regions were amplified from RNA transcripts. After a first-round RT-PCR with HTBI primers, a second-round multiplex PCR was run. A single record per CDR3 protein comes from TCRdb applying MiXCR to the multiplex PCR reads. There are about 220,000 distinct CDR3 sequences in the sample; roughly 21% occur only once, and approximately 39% lies in the top ten. The sequenced material came from peripheral blood. The chain recombines TRBV7-8 with TRBJ2-7, with TRBD2 matching 9 bases. The J call may be wrong; the DNA end is better matched by TRBJ2-5. The receptor's source is a woman in her fifties or sixties with Graves' ophthalmopathy. The CDR3 sequence: CASSSGGLAGRQETQYF. For the CDR3, the DNA is TGTGCCAGCAGCTCAGGTGGGCTAGCGGGGAGACAAGAGACCCAGTACTTC.